This T cell receptor (beta chain) came from a study of T-cell reconstitution after alpha-beta-depleted transplantation in children. Study-wide results and caveats: Surviving recipient T cells and thymic progenitors underlay high day-60 TCRbeta diversity in some patients. Alpha-beta T cells present about two months after transplant were reported to originate from several hundred expanded graft clones.

Unique molecular identifiers were used to barcode this TCRbeta library. TCRdb used MiXCR to reprocess the PCR reads, holding one entry per CDR3 protein. The sample lists about 580,000 distinct CDR3 sequences, 23% occurring once. Germline CDR1 reads SGHRS; CDR2 reads YFSETQ. The CDR3 runs to 17 residues. V was pared by 2 bases and J by 1 base, with 7 bases of the junction left unmatched. A remark on this clonotype: Its specificity is unknown.

This chain joins TRBV5-1 and TRBJ2-2, with TRBD1 matching over 8 bases. Specimen: PBMCs, mostly from graft donor cells, collected 360 days after TCRalphabeta/CD19-depleted stem cell transplant. The source is a boy less than two years old who had a stem cell transplant for acute myeloid leukemia, so the T cells may come from the graft donor. DNA of the CDR3: TGCGCCAGCAGCTTTTTTTCGACAGGGGTGAACACCGGGGAGCTGTTTTTT. Translation gives CASSFFSTGVNTGELFF.